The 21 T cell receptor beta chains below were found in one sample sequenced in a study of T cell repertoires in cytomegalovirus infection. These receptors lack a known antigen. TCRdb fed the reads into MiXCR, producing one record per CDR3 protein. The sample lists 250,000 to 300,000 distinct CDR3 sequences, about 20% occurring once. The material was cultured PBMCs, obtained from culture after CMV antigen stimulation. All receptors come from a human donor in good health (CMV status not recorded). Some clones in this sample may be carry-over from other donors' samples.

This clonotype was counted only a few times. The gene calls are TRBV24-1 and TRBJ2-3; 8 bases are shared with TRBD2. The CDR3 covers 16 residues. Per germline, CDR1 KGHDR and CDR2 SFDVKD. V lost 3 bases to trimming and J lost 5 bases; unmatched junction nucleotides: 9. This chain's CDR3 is CATSDPAGGARDTQYF. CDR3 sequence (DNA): TGTGCCACCAGTGATCCCGCCGGGGGGGCTAGAGATACGCAGTATTTT.

CDR3 DNA: TGTGCCAGCAGTTTAGCAGTGAACACCGGGGAGCTGTTTTTT. Encoded protein: CASSLAVNTGELFF. The V gene is TRBV12-3 or TRBV12-4, the J gene TRBJ2-2; no clear D gene. The germline V and J ends were trimmed by 0 bases and 1 base, with 3 bases remaining between them. CDR3 length: 14 amino acids.

The CDR3 nucleotides read TGTGCCAGCAGTTCCTTGGACAGGACCCTATACGAGCAGTACGTC. As protein: CASSSLDRTLYEQYV. This chain links TRBV27 with TRBJ2-7; TRBD1 agrees at 7 bases. The CDR3 has 15 residues. J gave up 4 bases and V 4 bases, and 10 bases lay outside the gene matches. The V gene's germline CDR1 is MNHEY and CDR2 SMNVEV (reference sequence).

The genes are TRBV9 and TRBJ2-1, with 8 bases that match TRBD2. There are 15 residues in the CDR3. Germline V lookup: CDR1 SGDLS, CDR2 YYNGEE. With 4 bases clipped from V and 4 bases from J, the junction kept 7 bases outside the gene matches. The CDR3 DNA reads TGTGCCAGCAGCTCCAATAGCGGGACTTACAATGAGCAGTTCTTC. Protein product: CASSSNSGTYNEQFF.

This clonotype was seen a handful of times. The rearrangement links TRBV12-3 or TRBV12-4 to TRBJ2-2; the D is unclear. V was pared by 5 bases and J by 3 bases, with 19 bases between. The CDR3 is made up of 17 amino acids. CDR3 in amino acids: CASSPQEATVYTGELFF. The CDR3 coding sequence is TGTGCCAGCAGTCCACAAGAGGCTACGGTATACACCGGGGAGCTGTTTTTT.

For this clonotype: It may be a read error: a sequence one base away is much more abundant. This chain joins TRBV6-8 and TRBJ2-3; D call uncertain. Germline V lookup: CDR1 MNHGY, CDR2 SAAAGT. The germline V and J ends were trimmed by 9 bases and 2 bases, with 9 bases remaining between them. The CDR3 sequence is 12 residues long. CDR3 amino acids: CARSPDTDTQYF. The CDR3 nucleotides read TGTGCCAGGAGTCCCGACACAGATACGCAGTATTTT.

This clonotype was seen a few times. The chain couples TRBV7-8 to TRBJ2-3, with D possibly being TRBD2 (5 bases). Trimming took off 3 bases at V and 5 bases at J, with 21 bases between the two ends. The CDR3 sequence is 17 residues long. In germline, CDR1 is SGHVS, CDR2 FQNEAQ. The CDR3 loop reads CASSFVEDSALGDTQYF. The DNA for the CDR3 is TGTGCCAGCAGCTTCGTAGAGGATAGCGCTCTGGGAGATACGCAGTATTTT.

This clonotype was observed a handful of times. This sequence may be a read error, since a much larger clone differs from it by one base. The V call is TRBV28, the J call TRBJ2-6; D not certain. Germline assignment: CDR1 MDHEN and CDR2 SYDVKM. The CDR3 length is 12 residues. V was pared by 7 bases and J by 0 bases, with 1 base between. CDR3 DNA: TGTGCCAGCAACTCTGGGGCCAACGTCCTGACTTTC. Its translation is CASNSGANVLTF.

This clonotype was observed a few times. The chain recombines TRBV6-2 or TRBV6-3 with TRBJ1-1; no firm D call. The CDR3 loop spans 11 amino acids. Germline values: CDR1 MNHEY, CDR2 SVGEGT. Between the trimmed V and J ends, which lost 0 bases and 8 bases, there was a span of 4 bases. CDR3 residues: CASSYSREAFF. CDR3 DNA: TGTGCCAGCAGTTACTCGAGGGAAGCTTTCTTT.

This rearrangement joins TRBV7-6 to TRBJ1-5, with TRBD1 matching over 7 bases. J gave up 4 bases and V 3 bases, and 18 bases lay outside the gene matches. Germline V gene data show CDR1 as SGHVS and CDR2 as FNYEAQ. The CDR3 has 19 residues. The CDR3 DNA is TGTGCCAGCAGCTTGAGGGACAGCCTTATCCCCAACCCGAATCAGCCCCAGCATTTT. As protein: CASSLRDSLIPNPNQPQHF.

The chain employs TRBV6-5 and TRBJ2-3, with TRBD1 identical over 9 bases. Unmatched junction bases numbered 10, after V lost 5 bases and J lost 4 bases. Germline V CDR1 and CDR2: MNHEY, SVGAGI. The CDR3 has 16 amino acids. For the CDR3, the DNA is TGTGCCAGCAGTCGATCCGGGACAGGGCTTGCAGATACGCAGTATTTT. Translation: CASSRSGTGLADTQYF.

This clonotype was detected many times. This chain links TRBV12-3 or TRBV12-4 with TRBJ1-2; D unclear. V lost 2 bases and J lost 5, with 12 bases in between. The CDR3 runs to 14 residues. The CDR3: CASSLREQHYGYTF. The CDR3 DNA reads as TGTGCCAGCAGTTTAAGGGAACAGCATTATGGCTACACCTTC.

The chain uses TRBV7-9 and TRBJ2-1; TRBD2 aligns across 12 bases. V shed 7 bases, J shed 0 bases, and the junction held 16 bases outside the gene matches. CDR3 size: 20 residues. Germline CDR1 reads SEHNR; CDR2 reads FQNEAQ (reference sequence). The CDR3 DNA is TGTGCCAGCAACAGACGGACCGGACTAGCGGGACAGAGCTCCTACAATGAGCAGTTCTTC. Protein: CASNRRTGLAGQSSYNEQFF.

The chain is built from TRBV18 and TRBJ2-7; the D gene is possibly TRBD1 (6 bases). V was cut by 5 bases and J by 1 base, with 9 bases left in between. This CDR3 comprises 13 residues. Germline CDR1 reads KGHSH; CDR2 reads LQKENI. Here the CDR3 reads CASSRQESYEQYF. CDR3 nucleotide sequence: TGTGCCAGCTCAAGACAGGAATCCTACGAGCAGTACTTC.

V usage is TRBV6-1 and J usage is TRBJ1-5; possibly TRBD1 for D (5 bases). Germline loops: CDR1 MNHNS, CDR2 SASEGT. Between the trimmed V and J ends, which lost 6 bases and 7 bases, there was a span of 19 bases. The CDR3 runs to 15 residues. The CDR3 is CASRDTGGLRQPQHF. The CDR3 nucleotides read TGTGCCAGCAGAGATACAGGAGGCCTAAGACAGCCCCAGCATTTT.

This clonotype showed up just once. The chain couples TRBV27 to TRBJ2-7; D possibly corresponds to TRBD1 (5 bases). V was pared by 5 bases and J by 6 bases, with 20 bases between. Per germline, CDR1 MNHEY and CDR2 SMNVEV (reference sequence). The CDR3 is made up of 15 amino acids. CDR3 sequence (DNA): TGTGCCAGCAGTCCGCACCAGCAGGGATCCCTCGAGCAGTACTTC. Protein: CASSPHQQGSLEQYF.

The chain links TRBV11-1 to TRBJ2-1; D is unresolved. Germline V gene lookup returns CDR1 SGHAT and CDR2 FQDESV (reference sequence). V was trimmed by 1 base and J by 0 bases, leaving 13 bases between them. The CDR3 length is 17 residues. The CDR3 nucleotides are TGTGCCAGCAGCTTAGGGTTGGCGGCAGTCTCCTACAATGAGCAGTTCTTC. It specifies CASSLGLAAVSYNEQFF.

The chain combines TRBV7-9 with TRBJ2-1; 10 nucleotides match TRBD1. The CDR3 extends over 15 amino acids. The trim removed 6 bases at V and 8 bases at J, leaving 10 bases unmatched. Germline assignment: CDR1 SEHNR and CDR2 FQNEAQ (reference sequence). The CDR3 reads CASRQTGGAGYEQFF. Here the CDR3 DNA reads TGTGCCAGCAGGCAGACAGGGGGCGCGGGTTATGAGCAGTTCTTC.

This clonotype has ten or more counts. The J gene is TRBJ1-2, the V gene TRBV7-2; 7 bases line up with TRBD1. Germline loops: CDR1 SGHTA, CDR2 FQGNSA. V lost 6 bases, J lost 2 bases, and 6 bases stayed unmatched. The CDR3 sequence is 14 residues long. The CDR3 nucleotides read TGTGCCAGCAGAGAAGGACAGGCGAACTATGGCTACACCTTC. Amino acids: CASREGQANYGYTF.

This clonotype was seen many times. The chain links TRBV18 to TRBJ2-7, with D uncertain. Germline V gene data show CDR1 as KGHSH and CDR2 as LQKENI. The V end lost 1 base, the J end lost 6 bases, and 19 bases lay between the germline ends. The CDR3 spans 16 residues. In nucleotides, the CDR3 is TGTGCCAGCTCACCACAAAGTTCGACCCAGCTGGGCGAGCAGTACTTC. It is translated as CASSPQSSTQLGEQYF.

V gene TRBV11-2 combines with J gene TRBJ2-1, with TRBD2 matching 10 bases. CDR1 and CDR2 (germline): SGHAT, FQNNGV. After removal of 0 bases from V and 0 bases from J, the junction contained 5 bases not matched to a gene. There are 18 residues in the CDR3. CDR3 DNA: TGTGCCAGCAGCTTAGATTTTTCTAGCGGGAGCTCCTACAATGAGCAGTTCTTC. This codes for CASSLDFSSGSSYNEQFF.